This T cell receptor beta chain was documented in a study of shared clonotypes between healthy human individuals. Sequencing used immunoSEQ multiplex PCR; TCRdb keeps in-frame clones, though not all of them. The sample records fewer than 650,000 clones, less than 80% being singletons. For unsorted samples, genomic DNA was extracted from about 90 million PBMCs. The CDR3 contains 14 residues. V shed 4 bases and J 3 bases; nucleotides not matched to a gene: 5. Germline V CDR1 and CDR2: SQVTM, ANQGSEA. The receptor's source is a woman in her 40s in good health. Some clones in this sample may be carry-over from other donors' samples. The chain couples TRBV29-1 to TRBJ2-1; TRBD2 matches at 8 bases. The sample consisted of PBMCs. CDR3 amino acids: CSVVGLADYNEQFF. The CDR3 DNA reads TGCAGCGTTGTTGGACTAGCAGACTACAATGAGCAGTTCTTC.